Below are 8 T cell receptor beta chains sequenced from a single sample in a study of regulatory and conventional T cells in RAG deficiency. Some clones are missing from TCRdb's copy, which holds only in-frame ones; the method was immunoSEQ multiplex PCR. The repertoire holds more than 40,000 clones, with approximately 90% as singletons. Blood CD4+ CD25-low CD127-high conventional T cells supplied the genomic DNA template. These data also featured in a second study, about regulatory T cells. That source adds: The PCR used 52 TRBV and 13 TRBJ primers.

Sequencing was carried out using CD4+ effector T cells sorted from blood. The receptors originated from a human donor in good health.

The chain is built from TRBV28 and TRBJ2-5, with D perhaps matching TRBD2 (5 bases). The CDR3 is 15 residues long. Germline V gives CDR1 MDHEN, CDR2 SYDVKM. The V end was cut by 3 bases, the J end by 5 bases, with 16 bases between. CDR3 in DNA: TGTGCCAGCAGTTTTAGAGGGTTGTTAGGGGAGACCCAGTACTTC. Translation: CASSFRGLLGETQYF.

The genes are TRBV7-2 and TRBJ1-1; perhaps TRBD1 as D (5 bases). The CDR3 is 13 residues long. Trimming pared 8 bases from V and 4 bases from J, leaving 14 bases between. Germline V lookup: CDR1 SGHTA, CDR2 FQGNSA. The CDR3 sequence: CASRGLTGTEAFF. The CDR3 bases are TGTGCCAGCCGGGGTCTTACAGGCACTGAAGCTTTCTTT. Using reference TRBV7-2 and TRBJ1-1 for the parts outside the CDR3, the full variable domain is GAGVSQSPSNKVTEKGKDVELRCDPISGHTALYWYRQSLGQGLEFLIYFQGNSAPDKSGLPSDRFSAERTGGSVSTLTIQRTQQEDSAVYLCASRGLTGTEAFFGQGTRLTVV.

The chain uses TRBV15 and TRBJ2-7, with D perhaps TRBD1 (5 bases). Trimming stripped 1 base from V and 3 bases from J, with 7 bases between. CDR1 is LNHNV and CDR2 is YYDKDF in the germline V gene (reference sequence). The CDR3 is 13 residues long. CDR3 loop: CATSRAGIYEQYF. The CDR3 DNA reads as TGTGCCACCAGCAGAGCAGGGATCTACGAGCAGTACTTC.

V and J are TRBV7-2 and TRBJ1-5; the D is unclear. Germline V lookup: CDR1 SGHTA, CDR2 FQGNSA. Trimming removed 2 bases from V and 4 bases from J, with 12 bases in between. This CDR3 has 15 residues. CDR3 protein: CASSLLGLKNQPQHF. In DNA, the CDR3 is TGTGCCAGCAGCTTACTCGGTCTGAAGAATCAGCCCCAGCATTTT.

CDR3 residues: CASSGRQGAGSPLHF. DNA for the CDR3: TGTGCCAGCAGCGGAAGACAGGGGGCTGGATCACCCCTCCACTTT. J is TRBJ1-6 and V is TRBV9, with 10 bases fitting TRBD1. This CDR3 is 15 amino acids long. Germline V lookup: CDR1 SGDLS, CDR2 YYNGEE. J was trimmed by 10 bases and V by 3 bases; bases with no gene match: 7. The complete variable domain, with remaining parts taken from reference TRBV9 and TRBJ1-6, reads DSGVTQTPKHLITATGQRVTLRCSPRSGDLSVYWYQQSLDQGLQFLIQYYNGEERAKGNILERFSAQQFPDLHSELNLSSLELGDSALYFCASSGRQGAGSPLHFGNGTRLTVT.

This chain joins TRBV28 and TRBJ1-2; D uncertain. V lost 2 bases and J 4 bases, leaving 5 bases between the germline ends. Germline V gene lookup returns CDR1 MDHEN and CDR2 SYDVKM. This CDR3 region has 12 residues. CDR3 sequence (DNA): TGTGCCAGCAGTTTAGGCAGCTATGGCTACACCTTC. Amino acid sequence: CASSLGSYGYTF.

CDR3 sequence reads: CASSFTSGSSYNEQFF. CDR3 bases: TGTGCCAGCAGCTTCACTAGCGGAAGCTCCTACAATGAGCAGTTCTTC. The chain joins TRBV11-2 to TRBJ2-1; 8 nucleotides align to TRBD2. CDR3 length: 16 residues. CDR1 is SGHAT, CDR2 FQNNGV, per germline. J was trimmed by 0 bases and V by 3 bases; bases with no gene match: 4.

The rearrangement joins TRBV12-5 to TRBJ1-1; D not resolved. Trimming removed 0 bases at V and 4 bases at J, with 15 bases between. CDR1 is LGHNT, CDR2 FRNRAP, per germline. The length of the CDR3 is 16 residues. CDR3 region: CASGLVIGQTSTEAFF. In nucleotides, the CDR3 is TGTGCTAGTGGTTTGGTAATTGGGCAGACAAGCACTGAAGCTTTCTTT.